This T cell receptor beta chain was sequenced for a study of blood T cell repertoires in COVID-19. Study as a whole: Whether acute or convalescent, the COVID-19 samples came from the United States, Italy and Spain. Sample material is recorded as cDNA or gDNA derived from T cells, B-cell-depleted T cells, or PBMCs.

In the study's own analysis: Estimated nucleated cell counts came from reference gene primer amplification. The assay was immunoSEQ multiplex PCR, and TCRdb's table has in-frame clones only and misses some. Clone size and V and J calls were adopted from that table, with D and trimming inferred from the DNA. Of more than 80,000 clones listed, 85% to 90% are singletons. V dropped 0 bases and J dropped 4 bases, with 12 bases sitting between them. Germline lookup yields CDR1 MNHNY and CDR2 SVGAGI (reference sequence). There are 15 residues in the CDR3. This clone has just one count. This chain uses TRBV6-6 with TRBJ1-2; D ambiguous. This clonotype was obtained from a man aged 35-49 years with acute or convalescent COVID-19. The sequencing input was peripheral blood. As DNA, the CDR3 is TGTGCCAGCAGTTACTCAGAGGGAAGAGGCTATGGCTACACCTTC. It codes for CASSYSEGRGYGYTF.